These 16 T cell receptor beta chains were all obtained from the same sample, sequenced in a study of cytomegalovirus exposure and HLA in healthy donors. Some clones are missing from TCRdb's copy, which holds only in-frame ones; the method was immunoSEQ multiplex PCR. The sample gives a few hundred thousand clones, 90% of which show up once; under 0.4% is in the top ten. The sequenced sample was PBMCs. Receptors originate from a woman aged 18-29 years in good health and CMV-seronegative.

The rearrangement joins TRBV5-4 to TRBJ2-1; weak D call: TRBD2 (6 bases). The CDR3 length is 12 residues. V shed 6 bases and J shed 9 bases, with 13 bases lying between them. Germline CDR1 SGHNT, CDR2 YYREEE (reference sequence). CDR3 in DNA: TGTGCCAGCACCACCGGAGGGGCTGAGCAGTTCTTC. Its protein product is CASTTGGAEQFF.

Here the CDR3 DNA reads TGCGCCAGCAGCCAAGGACAGGGTTGGACTGAAGCTTTCTTT. Translation: CASSQGQGWTEAFF. The chain combines TRBV4-3 with TRBJ1-1, with 7 bases aligning to TRBD1. Germline V gives CDR1 LGHNA, CDR2 YSLEER. This CDR3 is 14 amino acids long. V dropped 1 base and J dropped 5; count of bases not matched to a gene: 4.

This chain joins TRBV19 and TRBJ1-5; 9 bases are shared with TRBD1. Germline assignment: CDR1 LNHDA and CDR2 SQIVND (reference sequence). J lost 4 bases, V lost 6 bases, and 7 bases had no gene match. The CDR3 has 15 amino acids. The CDR3 is CASSRTGQGNQPQHF. CDR3 sequence (DNA): TGTGCCAGTAGCAGGACGGGACAGGGAAATCAGCCCCAGCATTTT.

This chain links TRBV7-6 with TRBJ2-5, with 10 bases aligning to TRBD1. This CDR3 contains 14 residues. Losses at the gene ends were 6 bases for V and 10 bases for J; bases not matched to a gene: 11. Germline-derived CDR1 and CDR2 are SGHVS and FNYEAQ. The CDR3 loop reads CASSWDRGPTGQYF. For the CDR3, the DNA is TGTGCCAGCAGTTGGGACAGGGGCCCAACGGGCCAGTACTTC.

V is TRBV15 and J is TRBJ1-5, with 8 bases that match TRBD1. The CDR3 has 17 amino acids. J lost 3 bases, V lost 0 bases, and 7 bases had no gene match. The germline CDR1 and CDR2 sequences are LNHNV and YYDKDF (reference sequence). The CDR3 nucleotides are TGTGCCACCAGCAGAGATCTAGGACAGGGTATCAATCAGCCCCAGCATTTT. Protein product: CATSRDLGQGINQPQHF.

The chain is built from TRBV7-9 and TRBJ1-1; D possibly corresponds to TRBD1 (6 bases). The CDR3 is 13 amino acids. Germline CDR1 is SEHNR and CDR2 is FQNEAQ (reference sequence). Trimming left V 1 base short and J 8 bases short, with 11 bases between. The CDR3 nucleotides are TGTGCCAGCAGCTTAGAGGACAGTCAAGAAGCTTTCTTT. It yields the protein CASSLEDSQEAFF.

The chain joins TRBV9 to TRBJ2-7; 10 positions agree with TRBD2. After removal of 3 bases from V and 2 bases from J, the junction contained 8 bases not matched to a gene. The CDR3 contains 16 residues. Germline CDR1 is SGDLS and CDR2 is YYNGEE. The CDR3 protein is CASSAPLAGVAYEQYF. CDR3 bases: TGTGCCAGCAGCGCACCCCTAGCGGGGGTGGCCTACGAGCAGTACTTC.

The CDR3 loop is CASSPPSGRTNEKLFF. The CDR3 DNA is TGTGCCAGCAGTCCTCCATCGGGGAGGACTAATGAAAAACTGTTTTTT. V is TRBV28 and J is TRBJ1-4, with D unresolved. Germline V gives CDR1 MDHEN, CDR2 SYDVKM. The length of the CDR3 is 16 residues. With 5 bases removed from V and 2 bases from J, the gap between germline ends came to 15 bases.

This chain uses TRBV10-3 with TRBJ1-2; 8 nucleotides line up with TRBD1. This CDR3 has 13 residues. Trimming at V came to 5 bases and at J to 3 bases, leaving 2 bases not matched to a gene. Germline V CDR1 and CDR2: ENHRY, SYGVKD. The CDR3 is CAISSQGDYGYTF. The CDR3 bases are TGTGCCATCAGTTCACAGGGGGACTATGGCTACACCTTC.

This clone was seen just once. J is TRBJ1-1 and V is TRBV11-2, with D possibly TRBD1 on 6 matching bases. The CDR3 has 15 amino acids. Trimming took off 3 bases at V and 0 bases at J, with 11 bases between the two ends. Germline V CDR1 and CDR2: SGHAT, FQNNGV. The DNA of the CDR3 is TGTGCCAGCAGCTTCTCAGGGGTGATGAACACTGAAGCTTTCTTT. Its translation is CASSFSGVMNTEAFF.

The chain links TRBV20-1 to TRBJ1-2; D is possibly TRBD1 (6 bases). Per germline, CDR1 DFQATT and CDR2 SNEGSKA (reference sequence). Trimming shortened V by 8 bases and J by 7 bases, and 14 bases separated the two germline ends. The CDR3 length is 11 residues. The DNA for the CDR3 is TGCAGTCAGTACAGGGTACCTGGCTACACCTTC. Amino acids: CSQYRVPGYTF.

The chain uses TRBV5-6 and TRBJ2-7, with a weak D call TRBD2 (6 bases). Trimming took 0 bases from V and 6 from J, leaving 16 bases between them. Germline lookup yields CDR1 SGHDT and CDR2 YYEEEE. The CDR3 spans 15 residues. The CDR3 sequence: CASSLGGGALAEQYV. The CDR3 region has the DNA TGTGCCAGCAGCTTGGGAGGCGGGGCCTTGGCCGAGCAGTACGTC.

The rearrangement uses TRBV11-3 and TRBJ2-7; 7 nucleotides match TRBD1. V trimming: 5 bases; J trimming: 5 bases; junction bases outside the gene matches: 9. The CDR3 is 14 amino acids. CDR1 SGHNT and CDR2 YENEEA come from the germline V gene. The CDR3 sequence is CASSPRDSEHEQYF. DNA of the CDR3: TGTGCCAGCAGCCCCCGGGACAGTGAGCACGAGCAGTACTTC. The full variable domain, rest sourced from reference TRBV11-3 and TRBJ2-7, is EAGVVQSPRYKIIEKKQPVAFWCNPISGHNTLYWYLQNLGQGPELLIRYENEEAVDDSQLPKDRFSAERLKGVDSTLKIQPAELGDSAVYLCASSPRDSEHEQYFGPGTRLTVT.

The rearrangement uses TRBV7-2 and TRBJ2-5; 11 positions agree with TRBD2. With V trimmed by 1 base and J by 5 bases, 12 bases remained unmatched. CDR3 size: 18 residues. Germline-derived CDR1 and CDR2 are SGHTA and FQGNSA. CDR3 nucleotide sequence: TGTGCCAGCAGCTTAGTTGGTAGCGGGGGGGCTGACAAGGAGACCCAGTACTTC. It yields the protein CASSLVGSGGADKETQYF.

The rearrangement links TRBV5-1 to TRBJ1-2; D ambiguous. The V and J ends lost 0 bases and 4 bases respectively, with 10 bases between them. Germline CDR1 SGHRS, CDR2 YFSETQ. The CDR3 extends over 14 amino acids. CDR3 in amino acids: CASSLVWASYGYTF. The CDR3 DNA reads as TGCGCCAGCAGCTTGGTCTGGGCCTCCTATGGCTACACCTTC.

The V call is TRBV4-1, the J call TRBJ2-1, with 12 bases matching TRBD2. This CDR3 comprises 18 residues. J gave up 8 bases and V 2 bases, and 13 bases lay outside the gene matches. Germline lookup yields CDR1 MGHRA and CDR2 YSYEKL. CDR3 protein: CASSQKLAGGLRGHEQFF. The CDR3 DNA is TGCGCCAGCAGCCAAAAGCTAGCGGGGGGGCTCAGGGGGCATGAGCAGTTCTTC.